This T cell receptor beta chain originates from a study of radiotherapy plus CTLA-4 blockade in lung cancer. Between the trimmed V and J ends, which lost 2 bases and 6 bases, there was a span of 11 bases. CDR1 SGHNT and CDR2 YENEEA come from the germline V gene. The CDR3 runs 13 residues. Clones were sequenced by immunoSEQ multiplex PCR, and TCRdb holds only the in-frame ones, with some missing. The sample consists of approximately 94,000 clones, about four fifths of them appearing once. The chain joins TRBV11-3 to TRBJ2-7; TRBD2 is a possible D gene (6 bases). The specimen comprised peripheral blood, sampled from a patient treated with radiotherapy plus ipilimumab. The receptor comes from a human donor with non-small cell lung cancer that progressed on radiotherapy plus ipilimumab. The CDR3 DNA is TGTGCCAGCAGCTTAAATCTGCGGGGCGAGCAGTACTTC. It encodes CASSLNLRGEQYF.